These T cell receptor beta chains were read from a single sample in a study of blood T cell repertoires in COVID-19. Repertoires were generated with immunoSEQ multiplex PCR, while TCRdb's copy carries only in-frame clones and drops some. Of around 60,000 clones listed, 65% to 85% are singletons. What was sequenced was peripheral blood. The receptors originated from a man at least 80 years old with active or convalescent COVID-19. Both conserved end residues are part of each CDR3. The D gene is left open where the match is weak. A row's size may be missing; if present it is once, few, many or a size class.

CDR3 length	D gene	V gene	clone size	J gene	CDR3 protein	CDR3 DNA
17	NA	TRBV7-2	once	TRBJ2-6	CASSFQGKSSGANVLTF	TGTGCCAGCAGCTTTCAGGGGAAGAGCTCTGGGGCCAACGTCCTGACTTTC
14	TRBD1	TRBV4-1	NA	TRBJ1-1	CASSQDRGTGKAFF	TGCGCCAGCAGCCAAGATCGGGGGACAGGAAAAGCTTTCTTT
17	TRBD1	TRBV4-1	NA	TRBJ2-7	CASSQPGQGKRPYEQYF	TGCGCCAGCAGCCAACCCGGACAGGGCAAGAGACCTTACGAGCAGTACTTC
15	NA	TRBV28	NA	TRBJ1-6	CASRPTWTGISPLHF	TGTGCCAGCAGACCAACCTGGACTGGGATATCACCCCTCCACTTT
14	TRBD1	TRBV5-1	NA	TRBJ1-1	CASSLYRGLTEAFF	TGCGCCAGCAGCCTTTACAGGGGGCTCACTGAAGCTTTCTTT
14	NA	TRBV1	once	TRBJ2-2	CTSSQDKWRGAAFF	TGCACCAGCAGCCAAGATAAATGGCGGGGCGCCGCGTTTTTT
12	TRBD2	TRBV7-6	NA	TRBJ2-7	CASSRGGYEQYF	TGTGCCAGCAGCCGGGGGGGCTACGAGCAGTACTTC
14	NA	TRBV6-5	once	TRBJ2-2	CASSYLLNTGELFF	TGTGCCAGCAGTTACCTACTAAACACCGGGGAGCTGTTTTTT
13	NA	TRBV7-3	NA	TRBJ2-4	CASSSQGKNIQYF	TGTGCCAGCAGCTCGCAGGGGAAAAACATTCAGTACTTC
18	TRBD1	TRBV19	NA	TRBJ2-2	CASLRDRGSWANTGELFF	TGTGCCAGCCTGCGGGACAGGGGCTCCTGGGCGAACACCGGGGAGCTGTTTTTT
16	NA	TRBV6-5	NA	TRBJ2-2	CASSFSGTGHTGELFF	TGTGCCAGCAGTTTCTCCGGGACTGGTCACACCGGGGAGCTGTTTTTT
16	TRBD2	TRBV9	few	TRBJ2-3	CASSPRRRGGTDTQYF	TGTGCCAGCAGCCCAAGAAGGCGGGGGGGCACAGATACGCAGTATTTT
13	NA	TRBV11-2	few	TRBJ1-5	CASSQSQDQPQHF	TGTGCCAGCAGCCAATCCCAGGATCAGCCCCAGCATTTT
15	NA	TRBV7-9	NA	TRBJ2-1	CASSLVAGSYNEQFF	TGTGCCAGCAGTCTCGTCGCGGGCTCCTACAATGAGCAGTTCTTC
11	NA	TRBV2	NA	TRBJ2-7	CASRLEDEQYF	TGTGCCAGCAGGCTAGAGGACGAGCAGTACTTC
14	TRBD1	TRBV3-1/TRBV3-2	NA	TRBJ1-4	CASSQTGGGEKLFF	TGTGCCAGCAGCCAGACAGGGGGGGGAGAAAAACTGTTTTTT
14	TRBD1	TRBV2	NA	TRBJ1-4	CASSLQGGAEKLFF	TGTGCCAGCAGTCTCCAGGGGGGAGCTGAAAAACTGTTTTTT
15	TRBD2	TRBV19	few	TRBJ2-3	CASSTSAGGADTQYF	TGTGCCAGTAGTACCTCAGCGGGAGGAGCAGATACGCAGTATTTT
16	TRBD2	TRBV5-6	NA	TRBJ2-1	CASSPKGLAGGREQFF	TGTGCCAGCAGCCCCAAGGGACTAGCGGGGGGGCGCGAGCAGTTCTTC
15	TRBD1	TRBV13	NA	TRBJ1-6	CASSDGQGRHSPLHF	TGTGCCAGCAGCGACGGACAGGGAAGGCATTCACCCCTCCACTTT
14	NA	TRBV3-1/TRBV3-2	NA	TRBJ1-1	CASSFRGKDTEAFF	TGTGCCAGCAGCTTTCGGGGGAAGGACACTGAAGCTTTCTTT
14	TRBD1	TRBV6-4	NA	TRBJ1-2	CASSRGPGGVGYTF	TGTGCCAGCAGTCGGGGGCCAGGGGGCGTTGGCTACACCTTC
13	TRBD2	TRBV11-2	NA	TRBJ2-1	CASSLAGANEQFF	TGTGCCAGCAGCCTAGCGGGAGCCAATGAGCAGTTCTTC
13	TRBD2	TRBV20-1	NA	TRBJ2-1	CSASSLAGVEQFF	TGCAGTGCTAGTTCACTAGCGGGGGTTGAGCAGTTCTTC
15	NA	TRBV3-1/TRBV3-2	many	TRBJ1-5	CASSQGVYSHQPQHF	TGTGCCAGCAGCCAAGGGGTATACAGCCATCAGCCCCAGCATTTT
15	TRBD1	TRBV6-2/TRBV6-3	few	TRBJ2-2	CASSYGQADTGELFF	TGTGCCAGCAGTTACGGACAGGCGGACACCGGGGAGCTGTTTTTT
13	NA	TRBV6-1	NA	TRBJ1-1	CASSETVITEAFF	TGTGCCAGCAGTGAGACAGTGATCACTGAAGCTTTCTTT
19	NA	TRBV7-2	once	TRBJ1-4	CASSLEMSWKGATNEKLFF	TGTGCCAGCAGCTTAGAGATGTCCTGGAAAGGAGCAACTAATGAAAAACTGTTTTTT
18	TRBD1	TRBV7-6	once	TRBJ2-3	CASSLAPGGQGVTDTQYF	TGTGCCAGCAGCTTAGCCCCTGGGGGACAGGGAGTAACAGATACGCAGTATTTT
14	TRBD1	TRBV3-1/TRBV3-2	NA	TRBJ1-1	CASSRNRGFAEAFF	TGTGCCAGCAGCCGAAACAGGGGTTTCGCTGAAGCTTTCTTT
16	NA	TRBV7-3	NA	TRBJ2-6	CASSLLWAPGANVLTF	TGTGCCAGCAGCTTACTATGGGCCCCTGGGGCCAACGTCCTGACTTTC
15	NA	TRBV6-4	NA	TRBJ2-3	CASSDGALHTDTQYF	TGTGCCAGCAGTGACGGGGCTCTTCACACAGATACGCAGTATTTT
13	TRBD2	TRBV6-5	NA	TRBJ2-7	CASGYSGGRRQYF	TGTGCCAGCGGCTATAGCGGGGGGCGGCGGCAGTACTTC
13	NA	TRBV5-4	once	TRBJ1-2	CASRILQGSGYTF	TGTGCCAGTCGTATCCTGCAGGGAAGTGGCTACACCTTC
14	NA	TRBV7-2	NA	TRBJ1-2	CASSLGGWGIFYTF	TGTGCCAGCAGCTTGGGAGGCTGGGGGATATTCTACACCTTC
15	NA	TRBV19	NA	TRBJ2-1	CASSMKGGFYNEQFF	TGTGCCAGTAGTATGAAGGGAGGCTTTTACAATGAGCAGTTCTTC
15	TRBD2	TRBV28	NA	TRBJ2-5	CASSSTSGISETQYF	TGTGCCAGCAGTTCCACTAGCGGGATTTCGGAGACCCAGTACTTC
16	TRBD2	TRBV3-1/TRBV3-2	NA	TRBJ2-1	CASSQGGLARYNEQFF	TGTGCCAGCAGCCAAGGCGGACTAGCCAGATACAATGAGCAGTTCTTC
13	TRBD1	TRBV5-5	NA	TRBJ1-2	CASSHWTGTGYTF	TGTGCCAGCAGCCACTGGACAGGGACTGGCTACACCTTC
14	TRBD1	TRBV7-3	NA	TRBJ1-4	CASSTTGGSEKLFF	TGTGCCAGCAGCACAACAGGGGGCTCTGAAAAACTGTTTTTT
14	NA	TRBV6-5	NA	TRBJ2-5	CASIRGALQETQYF	TGTGCCAGCATCAGGGGTGCCCTCCAAGAGACCCAGTACTTC